This TCR beta chain was documented in a study of T cell responses to AZD1222 COVID-19 vaccine. V was trimmed by 0 bases and J by 0 bases, leaving 5 bases between them. The CDR3 runs 14 residues. Per germline, CDR1 KGHSH and CDR2 LQKENI. With regard to this clone: Its antigen is as yet unknown.

Assay: immunoSEQ multiplex PCR; the TCRdb copy retains only in-frame clones and omits some. The sample has some 150,000 clones, roughly 90% seen once; the top ten hold approximately 3.5%. Whole-study findings and limits: Repertoires were obtained only post-peak T cell response. Close to half of spike-specific TCRs reportedly recognize unmutated variant regions.

The chain is built from TRBV18 and TRBJ1-1; no definite D call. The sample here was peripheral blood, taken 28 days after the second AZD1222 dose. The source of this sequence is an adult who received the AZD1222 COVID-19 vaccine. The CDR3 sequence is CASSPPWVNTEAFF. In DNA form, the CDR3 reads TGTGCCAGCTCACCACCGTGGGTGAACACTGAAGCTTTCTTT.